Each of the 9 T cell receptor beta chains below was sequenced from the same sample in a study of Siglec-9 on CD8 T cells in melanoma. Sequenced by immunoSEQ multiplex PCR; TCRdb stores in-frame clones only, minus some. The repertoire includes almost 30,000 clones, 80% of them detected once, and nearly 6% sits in the top ten. Sequenced sample: Siglec-9- CD8+ T cells sorted from blood. The receptors shown here come from a human donor in good health.

The rearrangement uses TRBV27 and TRBJ2-7; D may be TRBD1 or TRBD2 (5 bases each). CDR3 length: 14 residues. In germline, CDR1 is MNHEY, CDR2 SMNVEV (reference sequence). V lost 2 bases, J lost 0 bases, and 8 bases lay in between. The CDR3 DNA follows: TGTGCCAGCAGTTTAGGGACGGTCTCCTACGAGCAGTACTTC. This encodes CASSLGTVSYEQYF.

This clone has more than one count but fewer than ten. The genes are TRBV11-2 and TRBJ1-1, with D hard to call. Trimming left V 1 base short and J 4 bases short, with 4 bases between. The V gene's germline CDR1 is SGHAT and CDR2 FQNNGV. The CDR3 length is 12 residues. In nucleotides, the CDR3 is TGTGCCAGCAGCTTAGGGTTCACTGAAGCTTTCTTT. Encoded protein: CASSLGFTEAFF. The entire variable domain, with the rest obtained from reference TRBV11-2 and TRBJ1-1, is as follows: EAGVAQSPRYKIIEKRQSVAFWCNPISGHATLYWYQQILGQGPKLLIQFQNNGVVDDSQLPKDRFSAERLKGVDSTLKIQPAKLEDSAVYLCASSLGFTEAFFGQGTRLTVV.

The CDR3 loop reads CASSGGLRGPTEAFF. CDR3 bases: TGTGCCAGCAGCGGGGGTTTAAGGGGTCCCACTGAAGCTTTCTTT. V usage is TRBV5-4 and J usage is TRBJ1-1; D perhaps matches TRBD1 (5 bases). The germline CDR1 and CDR2 sequences are SGHNT and YYREEE (reference sequence). The V end lost 4 bases, the J end lost 4 bases, and 17 bases lay between the germline ends. This CDR3 is built from 15 residues.

The CDR3 DNA sequence: TGTGCCAGCAGTTTATATGGGGGTGCCGAGCAGTACTTC. Amino acids: CASSLYGGAEQYF. V is TRBV27 and J is TRBJ2-7; D is possibly TRBD1 or TRBD2 (5 bases each). V was pared by 1 base and J by 6 bases, with 10 bases between. Germline CDR1 and CDR2: MNHEY and SMNVEV (reference sequence). CDR3 size: 13 residues.

The chain employs TRBV9 and TRBJ1-1, with no clear D. This CDR3 has 13 amino acids. Trimming cost V 0 bases and J 1 base, with 4 bases left between them. Germline lookup yields CDR1 SGDLS and CDR2 YYNGEE. CDR3 sequence reads: CASSVVRNTEAFF. The DNA of the CDR3 is TGTGCCAGCAGCGTAGTTCGGAACACTGAAGCTTTCTTT.

The chain is built from TRBV18 and TRBJ1-1, with D perhaps matching TRBD1 (5 bases). Deletions cut 2 bases from V and 2 bases from J, with 12 bases between. The CDR3 runs to 15 residues. Germline values: CDR1 KGHSH, CDR2 LQKENI. The CDR3 DNA is TGTGCCAGCTCACCAACCGGGACTGACAACACTGAAGCTTTCTTT. Encoded protein: CASSPTGTDNTEAFF.

The chain uses TRBV9 and TRBJ1-1; tentative D call: TRBD1 (6 bases). The CDR3 loop spans 16 amino acids. V lost 0 bases to trimming and J lost 1 base, with 13 bases between them. Germline CDR1 SGDLS, CDR2 YYNGEE. For the CDR3, the DNA is TGTGCCAGCAGCGTAGGTGGGGGGCTGGGGAACACTGAAGCTTTCTTT. Protein: CASSVGGGLGNTEAFF.

The chain combines TRBV27 with TRBJ1-2; 12 bases are a match to TRBD1. CDR1 and CDR2 from the germline V gene are MNHEY and SMNVEV (reference sequence). The CDR3 runs to 17 residues. The junction had 12 bases not matched to a gene; V was cut back by 7 bases and J by 3 bases. The CDR3 sequence is CASTHSGQGARYYGYTF. The CDR3 DNA follows: TGTGCCAGCACCCATTCGGGACAGGGGGCGAGATACTATGGCTACACCTTC.

V usage is TRBV6-1 and J usage is TRBJ1-1; D not certain. CDR1 MNHNS and CDR2 SASEGT come from the germline V gene. V was pared by 1 base and J by 2 bases, with 14 bases between. The CDR3 sequence is 16 residues long. The CDR3 is CASSEGVRITNTEAFF. CDR3 in DNA: TGTGCCAGCAGTGAAGGGGTCAGAATAACCAACACTGAAGCTTTCTTT.